The 15 T cell receptor beta chains presented below share a single source sample, sequenced in a study of blood T cell repertoires in COVID-19. Sequencing used immunoSEQ multiplex PCR; TCRdb keeps in-frame clones, though not all of them. In the table there are 200,000 to 250,000 clones, 70% to 90% of which are singletons. Material: peripheral blood. Receptors originate from a woman aged 70-85 years with COVID-19, enrolled during active disease.

V is TRBV5-6 and J is TRBJ1-1, with no clear D. This CDR3 has 13 amino acids. Germline CDR1 is SGHDT and CDR2 is YYEEEE. Trimming removed 1 base from V and 1 base from J, with 5 bases in between. The CDR3 sequence is CASSLIQNTEAFF. In nucleotides, the CDR3 is TGTGCCAGCAGCTTGATACAGAACACTGAAGCTTTCTTT.

This sequence joins TRBV2 and TRBJ2-7; 9 bases are a match to TRBD2. Trimming cost V 1 base and J 6 bases; bases outside gene matches: 7. The CDR3 has 15 amino acids. CDR1 is SNHLY and CDR2 is FYNNEI in the germline V gene. The CDR3 DNA follows: TGTGCCAGCAGTGAAGGTATTAGCGGGAGTTTCGAGCAGTACTTC. Encoded protein: CASSEGISGSFEQYF.

V usage is TRBV2 and J usage is TRBJ1-3; D perhaps matches TRBD1 (6 bases). The CDR3 length is 16 residues. Germline V gene sequence: CDR1 SNHLY, CDR2 FYNNEI. The V end was cut by 2 bases, the J end by 0 bases, with 11 bases between. As DNA, the CDR3 is TGTGCCAGCAGTGAAATAGGACAGAGCTCTGGAAACACCATATATTTT. Translation: CASSEIGQSSGNTIYF. Full variable domain (rest looked up from reference TRBV2 and TRBJ1-3): EPEVTQTPSHQVTQMGQEVILRCVPISNHLYFYWYRQILGQKVEFLVSFYNNEISEKSEIFDDQFSVERPDGSNFTLKIRSTKLEDSAMYFCASSEIGQSSGNTIYFGEGSWLTVV.

This chain joins TRBV24-1 and TRBJ2-5, with a possible D match to TRBD2 (6 bases). The CDR3 is 13 residues long. V was cut by 3 bases and J by 10 bases, with 14 bases left in between. Germline CDR1 KGHDR, CDR2 SFDVKD. The CDR3: CATSDGGTLDQYF. CDR3 sequence (DNA): TGTGCCACCAGTGATGGGGGGACCCTCGACCAGTACTTC.

This clone was picked up a small number of times. V gene TRBV21-1 combines with J gene TRBJ1-1; TRBD1, as called in the table, went unchecked against the DNA. TRBV21-1 is tagged as a pseudogene. This CDR3 has 17 amino acids. Here the CDR3 DNA reads TGTGCCAGCAGCAAAGCCGGACAGGGGGTCGGTGACACTGAAGCTTTCTTT. Its protein is CASSKAGQGVGDTEAFF.

A few counts support this clone. The chain joins TRBV19 to TRBJ2-2; 9 nucleotides match TRBD1. The CDR3 totals 15 residues. The trim removed 11 bases at V and 6 bases at J, leaving 13 bases unmatched. The germline gives CDR1 LNHDA, CDR2 SQIVND (reference sequence). The CDR3 DNA reads as TGTGCCGTAAAGCCGGGACAGGGTTCGGCCGGGGAGCTGTTTTTT. It codes for CAVKPGQGSAGELFF.

This chain joins TRBV11-3 and TRBJ1-1; TRBD1 might be the D (5 bases). V gave up 4 bases and J gave up 1 base, with 7 bases separating them. This CDR3 has 13 amino acids. Germline V gene sequence: CDR1 SGHNT, CDR2 YENEEA. The CDR3, as DNA: TGTGCCAGCAGCTCGGGGGAGAACACTGAAGCTTTCTTT. Translation: CASSSGENTEAFF.

In its sample, this clone was seen once. The gene calls are TRBV18 and TRBJ1-1; D remains unclear. This CDR3 has 12 residues. Trimming cost V 10 bases and J 2 bases, with 11 bases left between them. Germline loops: CDR1 KGHSH, CDR2 LQKENI. As DNA, the CDR3 is TGTGCCACCACAGAATTAAACACTGAAGCTTTCTTT. This gives the protein CATTELNTEAFF.

This rearrangement joins TRBV28 to TRBJ1-5; 7 nucleotides align to TRBD1. In germline, CDR1 is MDHEN, CDR2 SYDVKM. The CDR3 is 15 amino acids. Trimming cost V 5 bases and J 2 bases; bases outside gene matches: 6. CDR3 nucleotide sequence: TGTGCCAGCAGTGAAACAGGGGCGGGCAATCAGCCCCAGCATTTT. This translates into CASSETGAGNQPQHF.

This clone was picked up one time. The junction departs from germline at one end; a sequencing error may be responsible. Other DNA sequences in the same sample also yield this CDR3. The chain employs TRBV10-3 and TRBJ2-7, with 9 bases aligning to TRBD1. The V gene's germline CDR1 is ENHRY and CDR2 SYGVKD. The CDR3 has 12 residues. The chain's CDR3 is CAIGQGRNEQYF. For the CDR3, the DNA is TGTGCCATCGGACAGGGGCGGAACGAGCAATACTTC.

The chain uses TRBV2 and TRBJ2-1; TRBD1 aligns across 7 bases. V dropped 8 bases and J dropped 6; count of bases not matched to a gene: 7. The V gene's germline CDR1 is SNHLY and CDR2 FYNNEI. The CDR3 loop spans 13 amino acids. The DNA of the CDR3 is TGTGCCAGCGGATTGACAGGGTCCAATGAGCAGTTCTTC. Residues: CASGLTGSNEQFF.

The chain is built from TRBV3-1 (or the pseudogene TRBV3-2) and TRBJ2-3; 8 nucleotides line up with TRBD1. CDR3 size: 14 residues. The J segment lost 4 bases and the V segment lost 4 bases, leaving 4 bases of the junction unmatched. Per germline, CDR1 LGHDT and CDR2 YNNKEL (reference sequence). In DNA form, the CDR3 reads TGTGCCAGCAGCCTACAGGGGGTCGCAGATACGCAGTATTTT. Amino acids: CASSLQGVADTQYF.

CDR3 bases: TGTGCCAGCAGCTCGAAGGGGGGGTTCTATGGCTACACCTTC. Protein sequence: CASSSKGGFYGYTF. This chain connects TRBV5-4 to TRBJ1-2; maybe TRBD1 (6 bases). CDR3 length equals 14 residues. Germline loops: CDR1 SGHNT, CDR2 YYREEE (reference sequence). The V and J ends lost 3 bases and 4 bases respectively, with 13 bases between them.

The V call is TRBV6-5, the J call TRBJ1-1, with D hard to call. CDR1 and CDR2 from the germline V gene are MNHEY and SVGAGI. There are 14 residues in the CDR3. Trimming pared 8 bases from V and 1 base from J, leaving 14 bases between. CDR3 in amino acids: CASSRDIENTEAFF. The CDR3 DNA is TGTGCCAGCTCCCGAGACATTGAGAACACTGAAGCTTTCTTT.

This clone was counted once. The chain links TRBV19 to TRBJ2-3; D unresolved. Per the germline V gene, CDR1 is LNHDA and CDR2 is SQIVND (reference sequence). CDR3 size: 14 residues. The V end lost 3 bases, the J end lost 0 bases, and 7 bases lay between the germline ends. Here the CDR3 reads CASSMGLSTDTQYF. The CDR3, as DNA: TGTGCCAGTAGTATGGGCCTTAGCACAGATACGCAGTATTTT.